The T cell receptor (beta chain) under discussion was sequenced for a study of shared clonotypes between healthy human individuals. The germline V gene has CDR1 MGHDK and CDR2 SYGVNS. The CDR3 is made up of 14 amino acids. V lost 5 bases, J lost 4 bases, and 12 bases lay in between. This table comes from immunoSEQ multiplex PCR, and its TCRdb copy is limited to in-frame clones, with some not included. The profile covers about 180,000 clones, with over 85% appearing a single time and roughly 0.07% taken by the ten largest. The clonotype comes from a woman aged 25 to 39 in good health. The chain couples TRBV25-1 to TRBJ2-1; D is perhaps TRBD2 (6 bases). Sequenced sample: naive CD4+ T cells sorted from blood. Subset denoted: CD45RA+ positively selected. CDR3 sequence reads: CASSTRGLYNEQFF. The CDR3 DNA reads TGTGCCAGCAGTACCCGGGGACTGTACAATGAGCAGTTCTTC.